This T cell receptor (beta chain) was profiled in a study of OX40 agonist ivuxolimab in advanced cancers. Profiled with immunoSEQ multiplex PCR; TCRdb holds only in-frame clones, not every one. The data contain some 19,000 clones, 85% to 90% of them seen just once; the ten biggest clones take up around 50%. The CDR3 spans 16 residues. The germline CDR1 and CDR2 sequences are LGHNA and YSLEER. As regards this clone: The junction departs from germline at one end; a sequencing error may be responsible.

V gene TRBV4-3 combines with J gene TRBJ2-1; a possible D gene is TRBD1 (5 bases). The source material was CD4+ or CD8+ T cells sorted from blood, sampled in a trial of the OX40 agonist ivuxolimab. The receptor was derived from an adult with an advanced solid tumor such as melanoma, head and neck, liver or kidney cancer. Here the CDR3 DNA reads TGCGCCAGCAGCCAAGATGTGCAGGGCTCCTCCAATGAGCAGTTCTTC. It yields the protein CASSQDVQGSSNEQFF.